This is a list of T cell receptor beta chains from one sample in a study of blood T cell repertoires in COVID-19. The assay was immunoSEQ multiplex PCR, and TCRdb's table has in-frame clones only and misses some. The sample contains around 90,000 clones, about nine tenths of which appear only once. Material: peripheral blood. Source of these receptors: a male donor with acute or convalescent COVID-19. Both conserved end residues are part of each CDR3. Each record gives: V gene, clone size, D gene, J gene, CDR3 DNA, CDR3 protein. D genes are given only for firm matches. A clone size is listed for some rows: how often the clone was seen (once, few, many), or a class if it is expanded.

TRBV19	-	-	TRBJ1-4	TGTGCCAGTAGAGCTCAGGGGCCGGCTAATGAAAAACTGTTTTTT	CASRAQGPANEKLFF
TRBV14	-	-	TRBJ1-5	TGTGCCAGCAGCCTTGCTGGGGGACATTACCGGAATCAGCCCCAGCATTTT	CASSLAGGHYRNQPQHF
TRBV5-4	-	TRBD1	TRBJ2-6	TGTGCCAGCAGCCTGGGACAGGGGGCGAGAGGGGCCAACGTCCTGACTTTC	CASSLGQGARGANVLTF
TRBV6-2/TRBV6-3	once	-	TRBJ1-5	TGTGCCAGCAGTTACCTGGCAGGGGCCGCGGGTTTCGATCAGCCCCAGCATTTT	CASSYLAGAAGFDQPQHF
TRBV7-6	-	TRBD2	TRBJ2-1	TGTGCCAGCAGCTTAAGGGAAATAGCGGGGAATGAGCAGTTCTTC	CASSLREIAGNEQFF
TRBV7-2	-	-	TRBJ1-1	TGTGCCAGCAGCCGGACACAGATGAACACTGAAGCTTTCTTT	CASSRTQMNTEAFF
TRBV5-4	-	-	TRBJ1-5	TGTGCCAGCAGCTTACCTGAAGGGGTGCGCCAGCCCCAGCATTTT	CASSLPEGVRQPQHF
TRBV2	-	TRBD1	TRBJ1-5	TGTGCCAGCAGGCCCGGGACAGGGACTAATCAGCCCCAGCATTTT	CASRPGTGTNQPQHF
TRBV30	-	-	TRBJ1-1	TGTGCCTGGAGCGGGGGGGCGAATGAAGCTTTCTTT	CAWSGGANEAFF
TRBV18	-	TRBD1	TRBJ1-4	TGTGCCAGCTCATCAGACAGGGGTAATGAAAAACTGTTTTTT	CASSSDRGNEKLFF
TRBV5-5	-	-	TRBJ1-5	TGTGCCAGCAGACTGACAGATAGCAATCAGCCCCAGCATTTT	CASRLTDSNQPQHF
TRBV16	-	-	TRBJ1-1	TGTGCCAGCAGCCAAGGGACCGGGAGGGGCACTGAAGCTTTCTTT	CASSQGTGRGTEAFF
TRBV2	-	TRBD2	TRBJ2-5	TGTGCCAGCACCGGGACTAGCGGGGGGGCGTACCAAGAGACCCAGTACTTC	CASTGTSGGAYQETQYF
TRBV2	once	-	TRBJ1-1	TGTGCCAGCAGCGTCGACCGGACTGTGGGCACTGAAGCTTTCTTT	CASSVDRTVGTEAFF
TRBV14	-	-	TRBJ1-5	TGTGCCAGCAGCCAGGGCCCTAATCAGCCCCAGCATTTT	CASSQGPNQPQHF
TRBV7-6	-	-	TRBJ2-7	TGTGCCCCAGCTTCAGACTCTCATAGGGAGCAGTACTTC	CAPASDSHREQYF
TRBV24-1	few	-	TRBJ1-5	TGTGCCACCAGTGAGGGAGGGTCACCAGGAGGTCAGCCCCAGCATTTT	CATSEGGSPGGQPQHF
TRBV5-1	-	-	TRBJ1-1	TGCGCCAGCACCTTGACCAGCCCCGGGGGGCTAGCGATGAACACTGAAGCTTTCTTT	CASTLTSPGGLAMNTEAFF
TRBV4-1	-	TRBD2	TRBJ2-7	TGCGCCAGCAGCTTCGGACTAGCGGGGGGAATTTCCTACGAGCAGTACTTC	CASSFGLAGGISYEQYF
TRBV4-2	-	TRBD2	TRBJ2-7	TGTGCCAGCAGCCATTCCCTAGCGGGGGCCTCCTACGAGCAGTACTTC	CASSHSLAGASYEQYF
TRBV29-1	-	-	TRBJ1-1	TGCAGCGTTCAGGGTCGTTTGGGCACTGAAGCTTTCTTT	CSVQGRLGTEAFF
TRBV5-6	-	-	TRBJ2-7	TGTGCCAGCAGCTTAGTCCATCTATCCTACGAGCAGTACTTC	CASSLVHLSYEQYF
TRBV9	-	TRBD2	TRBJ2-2	TGTGCCAGCAGCCCTACTAGCGGGCCCTTTGGGGAGCTGTTTTTT	CASSPTSGPFGELFF
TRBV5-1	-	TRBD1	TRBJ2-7	TGCGCCAGCAGCTTGACCTCGGGACAGCCATACGAGCAGTACTTC	CASSLTSGQPYEQYF
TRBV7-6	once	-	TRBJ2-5	TGTGCCAGCAGCTTCCCAGGGGCAGGGGATGCCCAGTACTTC	CASSFPGAGDAQYF
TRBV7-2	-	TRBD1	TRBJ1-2	TGTGCCAGCAGCCCGGGACAGTCCTATGGCTACACCTTC	CASSPGQSYGYTF
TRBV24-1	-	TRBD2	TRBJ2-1	TGTGCCACCTCGACTAGCGGGGGGGACGTCAATGAGCAGTTCTTC	CATSTSGGDVNEQFF
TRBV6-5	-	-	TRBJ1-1	TGTGCCAGCAGACGGACAAGTGGGGTGAGCACTGAAGCTTTCTTT	CASRRTSGVSTEAFF
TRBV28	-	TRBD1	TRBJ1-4	TGTGCCAGCGAAGGGCAGGGACAGGGGAATGAAAAACTGTTTTTT	CASEGQGQGNEKLFF
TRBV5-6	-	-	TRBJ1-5	TGTGCCAGCAGCTCTCGAGGGAATCAGCCCCAGCATTTT	CASSSRGNQPQHF
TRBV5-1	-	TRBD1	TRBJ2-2	TGCGCCAGCAGCCCCGGACAGGGGTGGAACACCGGGGAGCTGTTTTTT	CASSPGQGWNTGELFF
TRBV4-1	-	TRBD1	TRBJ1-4	TGCGCCAGCAGCCAAGGACAGGGAGCTGAAAAACTGTTTTTT	CASSQGQGAEKLFF
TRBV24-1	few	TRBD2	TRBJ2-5	TGTGCCACCAGTGAACAACCGGGACTAGCGGGGGGGATCGGAGAGACCCAGTACTTC	CATSEQPGLAGGIGETQYF
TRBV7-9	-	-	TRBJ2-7	TGTGCCAGCAGCTTAACAGGACGGTACGAGCAGTACTTC	CASSLTGRYEQYF
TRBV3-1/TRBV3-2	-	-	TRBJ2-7	TGTGCCAGCAGCCAAGACACTTCCACCTACGAGCAGTACTTC	CASSQDTSTYEQYF
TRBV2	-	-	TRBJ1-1	TGTGCCAGCAGTGAAGTCGTAGGCGGATCAGCTTTCTTT	CASSEVVGGSAFF
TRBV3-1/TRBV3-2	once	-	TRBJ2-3	TGTGCCAGCAGCCCCCGGGGGGATACGCAGTATTTT	CASSPRGDTQYF
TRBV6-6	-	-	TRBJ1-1	TGTGCCAGCACCGGGGGGGAGCAGGCTGAAGCCTTCTTT	CASTGGEQAEAFF
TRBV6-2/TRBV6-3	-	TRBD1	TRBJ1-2	TGTGCCAGCAGCCCCGCAAGACAGGGGGTCGCGGATGGCTACACCTTC	CASSPARQGVADGYTF
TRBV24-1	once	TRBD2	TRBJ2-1	TGTGCCACCAGTGATCCGTCCGCCACTAGCGGGGGGTTTAGTGAGCAGTTCTTC	CATSDPSATSGGFSEQFF
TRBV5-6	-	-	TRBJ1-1	TGTGCCAGCAGCTTGGGATTGTCGAGGGACTTTTCGAACACTGAAGCTTTCTTT	CASSLGLSRDFSNTEAFF
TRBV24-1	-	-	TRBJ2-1	TGTGCCACTCATAGTGGGCAGGGCAGTGAGCAGTTCTTC	CATHSGQGSEQFF
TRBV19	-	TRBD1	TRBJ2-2	TGTGCCAGTAGTACTACAGGGGCAAACGGGGAGCTGTTTTTT	CASSTTGANGELFF
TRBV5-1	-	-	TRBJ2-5	TGCGCCAGCAGCTTGGTGCCGCGGGGGCCTGTAGAGACCCAGTACTTC	CASSLVPRGPVETQYF
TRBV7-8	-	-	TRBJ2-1	TGTGCCAGCAGCTCCCATGGGAGTAATAATGAGCAGTTCTTC	CASSSHGSNNEQFF
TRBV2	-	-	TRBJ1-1	TGTGCCAGCAGTGAACAGGGAGGAAACACTGAAGCTTTCTTT	CASSEQGGNTEAFF
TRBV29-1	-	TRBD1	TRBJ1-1	TGCAGCGTTGGATCAGGGGGCAGTGGTGAAGCTTTCTTT	CSVGSGGSGEAFF
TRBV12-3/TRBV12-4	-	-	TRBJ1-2	TGTGCCAGCAGTCCCCAGACAGACTATGGCTACACCTTC	CASSPQTDYGYTF
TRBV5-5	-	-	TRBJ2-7	TGTGCCAGCAGCTTATTGACAGAGTCCTACGAGCAGTACTTC	CASSLLTESYEQYF